The 14 T cell receptor beta chains presented below share a single source sample, sequenced in a study of T cell responses to AZD1222 COVID-19 vaccine. Measured with immunoSEQ multiplex PCR; TCRdb has only the in-frame clones, and not every one. This sample has more than 150,000 clones; 92% occur once, and the top ten carry 1.5% to 2%. This sample comprised peripheral blood, obtained 28 days after the second AZD1222 dose. The receptors here all came from an adult who received the AZD1222 COVID-19 vaccine.

The chain carries TRBV19 and TRBJ1-1; D is unclear. The CDR3 runs 16 residues. V lost 3 bases and J 0 bases, leaving 14 bases between the germline ends. The germline CDR1 and CDR2 sequences are LNHDA and SQIVND (reference sequence). CDR3 amino acids: CASSISPGRMNTEAFF. DNA for the CDR3: TGTGCCAGTAGTATTTCTCCCGGGAGAATGAACACTGAAGCTTTCTTT.

The chain joins TRBV27 to TRBJ2-2, with 8 positions matching TRBD1. The CDR3 is 15 amino acids. V trimming: 1 base; J trimming: 4 bases; junction bases outside the gene matches: 2. Per germline, CDR1 MNHEY and CDR2 SMNVEV (reference sequence). For the CDR3, the DNA is TGTGCCAGCAGTTTATACCAGGGGGCCACCGGGGAGCTGTTTTTT. Translated: CASSLYQGATGELFF.

The V gene is TRBV28, the J gene TRBJ1-5; D unresolved. V dropped 2 bases and J dropped 6 bases, with 5 bases sitting between them. CDR1 and CDR2 (germline): MDHEN, SYDVKM. CDR3 length: 12 residues. The CDR3 nucleotides are TGTGCCAGCAGTTTAAAAGGTCAGCCCCAGCATTTT. As protein: CASSLKGQPQHF.

J is TRBJ2-7 and V is TRBV6-5; TRBD1 might be the D (7 bases). From germline, CDR1 is MNHEY and CDR2 SVGAGI. The CDR3 runs 15 residues. V lost 2 bases and J lost 1, with 12 bases in between. CDR3 protein: CASSYGGTASYEQYF. The DNA of the CDR3 is TGTGCCAGCAGTTACGGGGGGACAGCGTCCTACGAGCAGTACTTC.

The chain employs TRBV5-6 and TRBJ2-1; D is unresolved. The CDR3 totals 13 residues. V was clipped by 2 bases and J by 7 bases, with 10 bases between them. Germline loops: CDR1 SGHDT, CDR2 YYEEEE. The CDR3 sequence is CASSFGRQNEQFF. CDR3 bases: TGTGCCAGCAGCTTCGGGCGGCAGAATGAGCAGTTCTTC.

The V call is TRBV30, the J call TRBJ1-1, with D uncertain. The germline V and J ends were trimmed by 5 bases and 2 bases, with 12 bases remaining between them. The germline V gene encodes CDR1 GTSNPN and CDR2 SVGIG (reference sequence). The CDR3 spans 13 residues. CDR3 sequence: CAWEETFNTEAFF. The CDR3 DNA sequence: TGTGCCTGGGAAGAAACCTTCAACACTGAAGCTTTCTTT.

The chain recombines TRBV5-1 with TRBJ2-7, with 10 bases lining up with TRBD1. The CDR3 is 13 amino acids. Germline V gene sequence: CDR1 SGHRS, CDR2 YFSETQ. V shed 4 bases, J shed 7 bases, and the junction held 5 bases outside the gene matches. The CDR3 DNA reads TGCGCCAGCAGCGCCGGGACAGGGGCTGAGCAGTACTTC. Protein: CASSAGTGAEQYF.

This chain links TRBV2 with TRBJ2-5; D uncertain. Germline values: CDR1 SNHLY, CDR2 FYNNEI. Trimming removed 3 bases from V and 4 bases from J, with 9 bases in between. CDR3 length: 13 amino acids. The CDR3 nucleotides read TGTGCCAGCAGTGATGGGCCTGCAGAGACCCAGTACTTC. It translates to CASSDGPAETQYF.

The chain has TRBV3-1 (or the pseudogene TRBV3-2) and TRBJ2-1; 7 bases match TRBD2. This CDR3 has 12 residues. V dropped 4 bases and J dropped 6; count of bases not matched to a gene: 0. Per the germline V gene, CDR1 is LGHDT and CDR2 is YNNKEL (reference sequence). CDR3 in amino acids: CASSRTSNEQFF. In DNA form, the CDR3 reads TGTGCCAGCAGCCGGACTAGCAATGAGCAGTTCTTC.

This clone was detected only once. The rearrangement links TRBV30 to TRBJ1-2; D is perhaps TRBD1 (6 bases). V gave up 4 bases and J gave up 4 bases, with 16 bases separating them. This CDR3 is built from 14 residues. Per germline, CDR1 GTSNPN and CDR2 SVGIG (reference sequence). The CDR3 loop reads CAWNPIGTTYGYTF. Here the CDR3 DNA reads TGTGCCTGGAACCCCATCGGGACAACCTATGGCTACACCTTC.

The chain combines TRBV9 with TRBJ1-3, with TRBD1 matching 8 bases. Germline V gene sequence: CDR1 SGDLS, CDR2 YYNGEE. V lost 4 bases, J lost 4 bases, and 10 bases stayed unmatched. The CDR3 contains 16 residues. CDR3: CASSPPQGAKGNTIYF. The CDR3, as DNA: TGTGCCAGCAGCCCCCCCCAGGGGGCGAAAGGAAACACCATATATTTT.

The chain joins TRBV5-1 to TRBJ2-7, with 14 bases lining up with TRBD2. Germline V lookup: CDR1 SGHRS, CDR2 YFSETQ. The CDR3 spans 15 residues. V lost 4 bases to trimming and J lost 7 bases; unmatched junction nucleotides: 7. The CDR3 region has the DNA TGCGCCAGCAGCCACGGGACTAGCGGGGGTGGGGAGCAGTACTTC. Its protein is CASSHGTSGGGEQYF.

V and J are TRBV7-3 and TRBJ1-4; a possible D gene is TRBD1 (6 bases). CDR1 is SGHTA, CDR2 FQGTGA, per germline. The CDR3 runs to 15 residues. V was cut by 5 bases and J by 7 bases, with 17 bases left in between. CDR3 sequence (DNA): TGTGCCAGCAGCCCGGGGGGGACAAAGGGTGAAAAACTGTTTTTT. Translating gives CASSPGGTKGEKLFF. The entire variable domain, with the rest obtained from reference TRBV7-3 and TRBJ1-4, is as follows: GAGVSQTPSNKVTEKGKYVELRCDPISGHTALYWYRQSLGQGPEFLIYFQGTGAADDSGLPNDRFFAVRPEGSVSTLKIQRTERGDSAVYLCASSPGGTKGEKLFFGSGTQLSVL.

This chain uses TRBV2 with TRBJ1-5; 8 positions agree with TRBD1. The V segment lost 6 bases and the J segment 4 bases; nucleotides outside the gene matches: 11. The CDR3 sequence is 16 residues long. CDR1 and CDR2 (germline): SNHLY, FYNNEI. CDR3 sequence (DNA): TGTGCCAGCAGCGGACAGGGAACGACTCTAAATCAGCCCCAGCATTTT. Its protein is CASSGQGTTLNQPQHF.